This T cell receptor (beta chain) was identified in a study of PD-L1 blockade in urothelial cancer. Study overall: From 2014, patients received atezolizumab, given as 1,200 mg intravenously every 3 weeks.

The CDR3 runs 13 residues. CDR1 MNHEY and CDR2 SVGAGI come from the germline V gene. V gave up 10 bases and J gave up 4 bases; unmatched junction bases: 6. Study findings and constraints: When measured at 3 weeks, tumor-associated blood clones expanded more in durable-benefit patients. Lower than median blood TCR clonality before treatment predicted better survival.

Data came from immunoSEQ multiplex PCR; TCRdb stores just in-frame clones and leaves some out. The sample has approximately 91,000 clones, approximately 87% seen once. To note about this clone: Its matching antigen is unknown.

The time point is: peripheral blood 6 weeks after treatment start. The material sequenced was PBMCs, taken around atezolizumab (anti-PD-L1) treatment. V is TRBV6-5 and J is TRBJ2-7, with 11 bases matching TRBD2. This receptor was obtained from a man between 65 and 85 years old with urothelial cancer. This CDR3 reads CATSSGGTYEQYF. CDR3 in DNA: TGTGCCACCTCTAGCGGGGGGACTTACGAGCAGTACTTC.